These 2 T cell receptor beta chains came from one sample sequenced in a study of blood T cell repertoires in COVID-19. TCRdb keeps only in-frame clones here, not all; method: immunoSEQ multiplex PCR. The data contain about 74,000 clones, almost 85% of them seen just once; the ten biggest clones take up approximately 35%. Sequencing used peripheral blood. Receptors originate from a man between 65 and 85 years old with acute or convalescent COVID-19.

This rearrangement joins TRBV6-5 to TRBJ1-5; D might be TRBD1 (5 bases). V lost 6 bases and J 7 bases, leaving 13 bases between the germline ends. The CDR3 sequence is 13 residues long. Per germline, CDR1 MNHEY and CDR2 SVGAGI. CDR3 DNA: TGTGCCAGCAGCGGACTGGGGGGACAGCCCCAGCATTTT. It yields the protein CASSGLGGQPQHF.

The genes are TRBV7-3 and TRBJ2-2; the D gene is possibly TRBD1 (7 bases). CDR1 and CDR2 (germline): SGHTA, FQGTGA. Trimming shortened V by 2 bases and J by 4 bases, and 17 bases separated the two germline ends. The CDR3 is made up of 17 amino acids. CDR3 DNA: TGTGCCAGCAGCTTAGGAGGGGGCTTAACGAGCACCGGGGAGCTGTTTTTT. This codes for CASSLGGGLTSTGELFF. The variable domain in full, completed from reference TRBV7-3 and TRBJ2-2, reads GAGVSQTPSNKVTEKGKYVELRCDPISGHTALYWYRQSLGQGPEFLIYFQGTGAADDSGLPNDRFFAVRPEGSVSTLKIQRTERGDSAVYLCASSLGGGLTSTGELFFGEGSRLTVL.